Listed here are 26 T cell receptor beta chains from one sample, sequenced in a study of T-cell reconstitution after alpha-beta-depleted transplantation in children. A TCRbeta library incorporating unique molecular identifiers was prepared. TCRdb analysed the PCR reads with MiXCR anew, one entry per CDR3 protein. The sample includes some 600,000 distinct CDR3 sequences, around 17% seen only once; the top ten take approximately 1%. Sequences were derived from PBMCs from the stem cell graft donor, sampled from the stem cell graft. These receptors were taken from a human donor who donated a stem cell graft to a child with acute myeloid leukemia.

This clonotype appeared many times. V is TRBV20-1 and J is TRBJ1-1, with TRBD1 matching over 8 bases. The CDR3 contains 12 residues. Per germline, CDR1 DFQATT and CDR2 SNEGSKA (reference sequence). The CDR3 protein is CSAETGDPGAFF. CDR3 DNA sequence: TGCAGCGCCGAGACAGGGGATCCCGGGGCTTTCTTT.

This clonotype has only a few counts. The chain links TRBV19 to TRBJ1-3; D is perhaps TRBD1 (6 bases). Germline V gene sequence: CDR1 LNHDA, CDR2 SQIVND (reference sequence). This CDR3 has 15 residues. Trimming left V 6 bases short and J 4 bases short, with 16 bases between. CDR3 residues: CASSSRGHRGNTIYF. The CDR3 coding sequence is TGTGCCAGTAGCTCCCGGGGACACCGAGGAAACACCATATATTTT.

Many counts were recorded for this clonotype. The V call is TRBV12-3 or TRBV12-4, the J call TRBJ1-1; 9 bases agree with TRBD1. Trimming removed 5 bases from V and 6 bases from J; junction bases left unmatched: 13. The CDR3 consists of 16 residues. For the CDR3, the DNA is TGTGCCAGCAGTGCTGAGGACAGGGGCTCCCACTCTGAAGCTTTCTTT. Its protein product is CASSAEDRGSHSEAFF.

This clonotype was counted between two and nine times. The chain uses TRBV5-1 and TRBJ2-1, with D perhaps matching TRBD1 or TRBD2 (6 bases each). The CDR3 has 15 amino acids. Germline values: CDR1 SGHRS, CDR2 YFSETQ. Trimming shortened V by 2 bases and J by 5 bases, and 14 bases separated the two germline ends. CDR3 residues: CASSLMEGTNNEQFF. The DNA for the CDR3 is TGCGCCAGCAGCTTAATGGAGGGGACAAACAATGAGCAGTTCTTC.

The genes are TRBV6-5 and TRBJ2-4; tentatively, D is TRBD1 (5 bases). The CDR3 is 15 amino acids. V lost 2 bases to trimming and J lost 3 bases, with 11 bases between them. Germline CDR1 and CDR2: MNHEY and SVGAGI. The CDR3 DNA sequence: TGTGCCAGCAGTTACCCCAGGGAAGGCAAAAACATTCAGTACTTC. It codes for CASSYPREGKNIQYF.

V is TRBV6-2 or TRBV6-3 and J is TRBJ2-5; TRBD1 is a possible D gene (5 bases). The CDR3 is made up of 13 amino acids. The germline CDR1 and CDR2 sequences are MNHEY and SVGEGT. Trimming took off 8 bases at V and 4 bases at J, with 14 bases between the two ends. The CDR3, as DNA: TGTGCCAGCTGCCGGGCAGGGCGAGAGACCCAGTACTTC. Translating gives CASCRAGRETQYF.

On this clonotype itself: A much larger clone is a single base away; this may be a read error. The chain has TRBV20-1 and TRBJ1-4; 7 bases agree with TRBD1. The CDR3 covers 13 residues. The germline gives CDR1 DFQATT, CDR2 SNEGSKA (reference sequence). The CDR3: CSAAGQTNEKPFF. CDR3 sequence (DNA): TGCAGTGCTGCGGGACAGACTAATGAAAAACCGTTTTTT.

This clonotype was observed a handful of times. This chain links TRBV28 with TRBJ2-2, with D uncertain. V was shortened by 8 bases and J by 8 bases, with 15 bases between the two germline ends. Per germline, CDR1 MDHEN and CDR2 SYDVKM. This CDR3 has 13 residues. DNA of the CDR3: TGTGCCAGCTTGCGGCCCGAGACTGGGGAGCTGTTTTTT. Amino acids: CASLRPETGELFF. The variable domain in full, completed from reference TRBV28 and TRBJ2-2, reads DVKVTQSSRYLVKRTGEKVFLECVQDMDHENMFWYRQDPGLGLRLIYFSYDVKMKEKGDIPEGYSVSREKKERFSLILESASTNQTSMYLCASLRPETGELFFGEGSRLTVL.

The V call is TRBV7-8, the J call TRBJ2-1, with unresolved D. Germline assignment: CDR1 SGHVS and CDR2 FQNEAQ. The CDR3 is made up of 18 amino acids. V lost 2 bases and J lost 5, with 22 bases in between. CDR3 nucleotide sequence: TGTGCCAGCAGCTTAACGCTCCCCGGGCATCCCAGGAACAATGAGCAGTTCTTC. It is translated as CASSLTLPGHPRNNEQFF.

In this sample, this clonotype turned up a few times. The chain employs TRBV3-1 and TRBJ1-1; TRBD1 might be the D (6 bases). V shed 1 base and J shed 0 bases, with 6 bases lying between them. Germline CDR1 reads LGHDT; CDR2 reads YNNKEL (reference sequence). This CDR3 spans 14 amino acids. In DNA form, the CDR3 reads TGTGCCAGCAGCCAAGGGACAGTGAACACTGAAGCTTTCTTT. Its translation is CASSQGTVNTEAFF.

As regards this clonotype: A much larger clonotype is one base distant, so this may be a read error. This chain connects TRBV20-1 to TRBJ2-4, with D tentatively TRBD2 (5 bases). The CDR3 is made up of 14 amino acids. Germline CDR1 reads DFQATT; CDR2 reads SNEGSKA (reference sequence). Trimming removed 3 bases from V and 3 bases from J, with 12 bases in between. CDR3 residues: CSASEGEGKNIQYF. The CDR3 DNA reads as TGCAGTGCTAGTGAGGGTGAGGGCAAAAACATTCAGTACTTC.

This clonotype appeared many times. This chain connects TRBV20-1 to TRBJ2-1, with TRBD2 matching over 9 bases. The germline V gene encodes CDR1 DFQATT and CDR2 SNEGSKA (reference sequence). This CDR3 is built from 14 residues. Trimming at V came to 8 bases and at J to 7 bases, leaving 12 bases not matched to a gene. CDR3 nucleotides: TGCAGTCCTCAGGAAGCGGGGGGAATAAATGAGCAGTTCTTC. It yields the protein CSPQEAGGINEQFF.

CDR3 DNA sequence: TGTGCCAGCTCGCCAAAAAACAGGTCAATCTCCTACGAGCAGTACTTC. It yields the protein CASSPKNRSISYEQYF. V gene TRBV18 combines with J gene TRBJ2-7; weak D call: TRBD1 (5 bases). CDR1 and CDR2 from the germline V gene are KGHSH and LQKENI. The CDR3 consists of 16 residues. V shed 6 bases and J shed 0 bases, with 18 bases lying between them.

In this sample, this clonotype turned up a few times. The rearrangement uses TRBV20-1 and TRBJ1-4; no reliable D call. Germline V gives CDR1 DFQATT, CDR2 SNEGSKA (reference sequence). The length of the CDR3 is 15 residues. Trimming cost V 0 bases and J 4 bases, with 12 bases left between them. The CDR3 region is CSARDLRQINEKLFF. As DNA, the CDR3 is TGCAGTGCTAGAGATCTGCGACAAATTAATGAAAAACTGTTTTTT.

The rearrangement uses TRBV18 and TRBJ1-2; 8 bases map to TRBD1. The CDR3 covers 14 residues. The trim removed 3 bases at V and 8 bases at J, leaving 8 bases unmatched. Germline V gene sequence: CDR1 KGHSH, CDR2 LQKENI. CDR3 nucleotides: TGTGCCAGCTCACCCTCGGACAGGGTCTACGGCTACACCTTC. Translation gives CASSPSDRVYGYTF.

CDR3 amino acids: CASSSNGAGEQFF. The CDR3, as DNA: TGTGCCAGCTCATCAAATGGGGCCGGAGAGCAGTTCTTC. V usage is TRBV18 and J usage is TRBJ2-1; perhaps TRBD1 as D (5 bases). CDR1 is KGHSH and CDR2 is LQKENI in the germline V gene. The CDR3 totals 13 residues. The ends were cut back, 5 bases at V and 10 bases at J, with 15 bases in the middle.

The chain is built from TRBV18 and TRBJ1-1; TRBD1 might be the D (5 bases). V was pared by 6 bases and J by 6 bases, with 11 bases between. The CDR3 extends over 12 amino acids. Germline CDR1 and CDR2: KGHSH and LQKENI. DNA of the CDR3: TGTGCCAGCTCCCAGGGATTTCCTGAAGCTTTCTTT. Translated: CASSQGFPEAFF. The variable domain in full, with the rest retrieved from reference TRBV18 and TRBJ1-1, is NAGVMQNPRHLVRRRGQEARLRCSPMKGHSHVYWYRQLPEEGLKFMVYLQKENIIDESGMPKERFSAEFPKEGPSILRIQQVVRGDSAAYFCASSQGFPEAFFGQGTRLTVV.

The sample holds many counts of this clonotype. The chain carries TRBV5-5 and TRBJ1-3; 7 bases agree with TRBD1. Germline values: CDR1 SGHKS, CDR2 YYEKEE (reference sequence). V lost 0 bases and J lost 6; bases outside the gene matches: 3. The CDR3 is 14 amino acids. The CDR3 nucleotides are TGTGCCAGCAGCTTGGGAGACAGGGAAAACACCATATATTTT. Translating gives CASSLGDRENTIYF.

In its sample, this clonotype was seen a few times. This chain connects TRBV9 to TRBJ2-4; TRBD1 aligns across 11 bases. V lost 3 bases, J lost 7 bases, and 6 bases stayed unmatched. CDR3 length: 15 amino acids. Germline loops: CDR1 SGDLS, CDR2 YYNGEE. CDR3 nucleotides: TGTGCCAGCAGCGCATATGGGACAGGGGGGAACATTCAGTACTTC. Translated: CASSAYGTGGNIQYF.

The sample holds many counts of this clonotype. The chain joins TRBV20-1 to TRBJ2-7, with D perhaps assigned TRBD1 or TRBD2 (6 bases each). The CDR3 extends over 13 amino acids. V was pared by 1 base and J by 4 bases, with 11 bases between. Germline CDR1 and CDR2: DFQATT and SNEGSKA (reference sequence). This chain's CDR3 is CSARGLGGYEQYV. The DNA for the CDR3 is TGCAGTGCTAGAGGACTAGGGGGTTACGAGCAGTACGTC.

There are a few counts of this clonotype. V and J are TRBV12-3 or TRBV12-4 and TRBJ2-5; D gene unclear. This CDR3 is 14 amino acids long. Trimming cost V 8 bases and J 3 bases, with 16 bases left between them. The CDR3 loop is CASSPDASKETQYF. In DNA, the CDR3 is TGTGCCAGCTCCCCCGACGCTAGTAAAGAGACCCAGTACTTC.

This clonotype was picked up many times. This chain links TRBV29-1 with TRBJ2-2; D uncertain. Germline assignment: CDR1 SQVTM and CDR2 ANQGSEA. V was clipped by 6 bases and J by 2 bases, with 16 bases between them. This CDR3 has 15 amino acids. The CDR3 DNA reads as TGCAGCGTAGAAACAGTTGGGTTTAACACCGGGGAGCTGTTTTTT. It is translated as CSVETVGFNTGELFF.

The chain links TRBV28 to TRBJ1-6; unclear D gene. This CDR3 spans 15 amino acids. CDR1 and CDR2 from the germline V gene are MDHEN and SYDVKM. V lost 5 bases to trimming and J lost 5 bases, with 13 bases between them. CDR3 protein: CASSPSRGNNSPLHF. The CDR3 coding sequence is TGTGCCAGCAGTCCTTCCAGAGGAAATAATTCACCCCTCCACTTT.

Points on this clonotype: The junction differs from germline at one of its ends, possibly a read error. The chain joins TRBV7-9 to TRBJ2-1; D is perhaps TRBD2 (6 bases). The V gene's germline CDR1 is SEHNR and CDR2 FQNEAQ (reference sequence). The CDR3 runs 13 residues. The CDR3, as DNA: TGTGCCAACAGCTTGGGGGGAAACAATGAGCAGTTCTTC. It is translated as CANSLGGNNEQFF.

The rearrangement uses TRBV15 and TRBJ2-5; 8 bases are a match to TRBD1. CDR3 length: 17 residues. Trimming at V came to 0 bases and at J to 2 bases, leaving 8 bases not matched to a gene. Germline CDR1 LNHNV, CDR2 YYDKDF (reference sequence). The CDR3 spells CATSRDFGDRSQETQYF. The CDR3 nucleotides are TGTGCCACCAGCAGAGATTTCGGGGACAGGTCACAAGAGACCCAGTACTTC. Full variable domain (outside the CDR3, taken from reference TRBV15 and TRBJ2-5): DAMVIQNPRYQVTQFGKPVTLSCSQTLNHNVMYWYQQKSSQAPKLLFHYYDKDFNNEADTPDNFQSRRPNTSFCFLDIRSPGLGDTAMYLCATSRDFGDRSQETQYFGPGTRLLVL.

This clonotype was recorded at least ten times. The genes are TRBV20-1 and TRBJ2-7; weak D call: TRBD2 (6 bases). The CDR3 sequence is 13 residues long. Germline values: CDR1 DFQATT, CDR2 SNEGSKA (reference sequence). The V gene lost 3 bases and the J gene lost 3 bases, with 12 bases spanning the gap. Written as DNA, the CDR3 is TGCAGTGCTAGCGGGGACTCCCTCTACGAGCAGTACTTC. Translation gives CSASGDSLYEQYF.